The 22 T cell receptor beta chains below come from one sample, sequenced in a study of cytomegalovirus exposure and HLA in healthy donors. Data came from immunoSEQ multiplex PCR; TCRdb stores just in-frame clones and leaves some out. The sample holds around 180,000 clones, roughly 82% seen once. Sequenced material: PBMCs. The origin of the receptors is a man between 18 and 35 years old in good health and CMV-seropositive.

In its sample, this clone was seen once. The chain carries TRBV14 and TRBJ1-4, with D perhaps TRBD1 (5 bases). CDR1 and CDR2 from the germline V gene are SGHDN and FVKESK. The V end was cut by 4 bases, the J end by 2 bases, with 14 bases between. This CDR3 is built from 16 residues. The CDR3 loop is CASSRGGLGTNEKLFF. Written as DNA, the CDR3 is TGTGCCAGCAGCCGTGGGGGGTTGGGGACTAATGAAAAACTGTTTTTT. The full variable domain, in which reference TRBV14 and TRBJ1-4 provide the parts outside the CDR3, is EAGVTQFPSHSVIEKGQTVTLRCDPISGHDNLYWYRRVMGKEIKFLLHFVKESKQDESGMPNNRFLAERTGGTYSTLKVQPAELEDSGVYFCASSRGGLGTNEKLFFGSGTQLSVL.

CDR3 loop: CASSPRAVYNEQFF. The CDR3 DNA sequence: TGTGCCAGCAGTCCGAGGGCAGTCTACAATGAGCAGTTCTTC. The gene calls are TRBV27 and TRBJ2-1; TRBD2 might be the D (5 bases). The germline V gene encodes CDR1 MNHEY and CDR2 SMNVEV (reference sequence). Trimming pared 5 bases from V and 3 bases from J, leaving 11 bases between. The CDR3 consists of 14 residues.

The V and J genes are TRBV2 and TRBJ2-3, with 8 bases lining up with TRBD2. V was clipped by 7 bases and J by 4 bases; unmatched bases: 7. Germline loops: CDR1 SNHLY, CDR2 FYNNEI. This CDR3 contains 14 residues. The CDR3 reads CASNRAGAADTQYF. The CDR3 DNA reads as TGTGCCAGCAACCGAGCGGGAGCCGCAGATACGCAGTATTTT.

The chain links TRBV29-1 to TRBJ2-1; TRBD2 aligns across 11 bases. CDR1 is SQVTM, CDR2 ANQGSEA, per germline. The CDR3 extends over 15 amino acids. J gave up 3 bases and V 4 bases, and 5 bases lay outside the gene matches. CDR3 coding DNA: TGCAGCGTTGCCCCGGGACTAGCGGACTACAATGAGCAGTTCTTC. Protein sequence: CSVAPGLADYNEQFF.

For the CDR3, the DNA is TGTGCCTGGACCCCCCCGGCGGAAGAGACCCAGTACTTC. Its protein product is CAWTPPAEETQYF. The chain employs TRBV30 and TRBJ2-5; D call uncertain. Trimming took 4 bases from V and 3 from J, leaving 12 bases between them. Per germline, CDR1 GTSNPN and CDR2 SVGIG (reference sequence). The CDR3 is 13 amino acids.

The chain uses TRBV29-1 and TRBJ1-2; the match to TRBD1 covers 8 bases. Unmatched junction bases numbered 4, after V lost 0 bases and J lost 7 bases. Looked up from germline, CDR1 is SQVTM and CDR2 is ANQGSEA. The CDR3 covers 13 residues. CDR3 sequence reads: CSVEETGDGGYTF. The CDR3 DNA is TGCAGCGTTGAAGAGACAGGGGATGGTGGCTACACCTTC.

This chain uses TRBV5-6 with TRBJ1-5; a weak D match, TRBD1 (6 bases). Germline-derived CDR1 and CDR2 are SGHDT and YYEEEE. The V end was cut by 0 bases, the J end by 4 bases, with 14 bases between. The length of the CDR3 is 16 residues. CDR3 in amino acids: CASSLGGQRGNQPQHF. CDR3 bases: TGTGCCAGCAGCTTGGGTGGACAGAGGGGGAATCAGCCCCAGCATTTT.

The V gene is TRBV7-2, the J gene TRBJ2-7, with 7 bases identical to TRBD2. V shed 5 bases, J shed 1 base, and the junction held 8 bases outside the gene matches. Germline values: CDR1 SGHTA, CDR2 FQGNSA. This CDR3 contains 15 residues. The CDR3 here is CASSRALAVSYEQYF. CDR3 sequence (DNA): TGTGCCAGCAGCCGGGCGCTAGCGGTATCCTACGAGCAGTACTTC.

The rearrangement links TRBV6-5 to TRBJ1-1; D is perhaps TRBD1 (6 bases). Trimming stripped 1 base from V and 3 bases from J, with 15 bases between. Germline CDR1 is MNHEY and CDR2 is SVGAGI. CDR3 length: 16 amino acids. The CDR3 protein is CASSYWIEGEDTEAFF. In nucleotides, the CDR3 is TGTGCCAGCAGTTACTGGATTGAGGGGGAAGACACTGAAGCTTTCTTT.

The J gene is TRBJ1-1, the V gene TRBV25-1; possible D gene TRBD1, 6 bases. There are 15 residues in the CDR3. Germline-derived CDR1 and CDR2 are MGHDK and SYGVNS. V was pared by 5 bases and J by 4 bases, with 17 bases between. The CDR3 reads CASSLTGTTGTEAFF. CDR3 nucleotide sequence: TGTGCCAGCAGTTTAACAGGGACCACGGGCACTGAAGCTTTCTTT.

This clone came up once. Written as DNA, the CDR3 is TGTGCCAGCGGGACAGCTAATGAAAAACTGTTTTTT. Amino acid sequence: CASGTANEKLFF. The gene calls are TRBV28 and TRBJ1-4; 7 bases agree with TRBD1. The V gene end was trimmed by 8 bases and the J gene end by 3 bases; junction bases not matched to a gene: 0. Germline CDR1 and CDR2: MDHEN and SYDVKM. This CDR3 is 12 amino acids long.

This clone was seen only once. The rearrangement joins TRBV6-1 to TRBJ2-3; 9 nucleotides line up with TRBD1. Germline V lookup: CDR1 MNHNS, CDR2 SASEGT. V lost 6 bases and J lost 3; bases outside the gene matches: 1. CDR3 length equals 13 residues. The CDR3: CASRTGGTDTQYF. The CDR3 DNA is TGTGCCAGCAGGACAGGGGGGACAGATACGCAGTATTTT.

The rearrangement joins TRBV5-1 to TRBJ2-7; 9 nucleotides align to TRBD1. The V segment lost 2 bases and the J segment 10 bases; nucleotides outside the gene matches: 16. Germline V lookup: CDR1 SGHRS, CDR2 YFSETQ. The CDR3 is 16 amino acids. The CDR3 sequence is CASSFRGTGFGNIQYF. For the CDR3, the DNA is TGCGCCAGCAGCTTCCGCGGGACAGGGTTCGGGAATATACAGTACTTC.

This clone occurred once. The chain is built from TRBV14 and TRBJ1-3; TRBD1 matches 7 bases. Trimming removed 5 bases from V and 0 bases from J; junction bases left unmatched: 16. CDR3 length: 19 residues. From germline, CDR1 is SGHDN and CDR2 FVKESK. The CDR3 nucleotides are TGTGCCAGCAGCGCACGACAGGGTACCGTGATCGACTCTGGAAACACCATATATTTT. Residues: CASSARQGTVIDSGNTIYF.

The chain couples TRBV5-6 to TRBJ2-7, with D possibly being TRBD2 (6 bases). Germline V lookup: CDR1 SGHDT, CDR2 YYEEEE. The CDR3 has 16 residues. The V end lost 1 base, the J end lost 0 bases, and 14 bases lay between the germline ends. The DNA of the CDR3 is TGTGCCAGCAGCTTGCCCGGCGGGGCAAGCTCCTACGAGCAGTACTTC. Protein product: CASSLPGGASSYEQYF.

The rearrangement links TRBV19 to TRBJ2-5; maybe TRBD2 (7 bases). V lost 4 bases, J lost 5 bases, and 11 bases lay in between. The CDR3 consists of 13 residues. Germline V gives CDR1 LNHDA, CDR2 SQIVND (reference sequence). The CDR3 is CASSTQGGETQYF. Here the CDR3 DNA reads TGTGCCAGTAGTACACAGGGAGGGGAGACCCAGTACTTC.

This clone has only a few counts. The rearrangement links TRBV7-3 to TRBJ1-1, with TRBD1 matching over 8 bases. The CDR3 is 15 amino acids. Trimming took 4 bases from V and 1 from J; bases not matched to a gene: 5. Germline V gene data show CDR1 as SGHTA and CDR2 as FQGTGA. CDR3 amino acids: CASSSRQGKNTEAFF. Written as DNA, the CDR3 is TGTGCCAGCAGCTCCCGACAGGGGAAGAACACTGAAGCTTTCTTT.

The rearrangement uses TRBV27 and TRBJ1-2; TRBD1 aligns across 7 bases. Trimming took 3 bases from V and 1 from J; bases not matched to a gene: 8. This CDR3 has 16 amino acids. Germline V gives CDR1 MNHEY, CDR2 SMNVEV (reference sequence). The CDR3 DNA is TGTGCCAGCAGTTTTCTCGGGTCAGGGGGTAACTATGGCTACACCTTC. It specifies CASSFLGSGGNYGYTF.

The chain carries TRBV7-9 and TRBJ2-5, with D possibly TRBD1 on 5 matching bases. CDR1 SEHNR and CDR2 FQNEAQ come from the germline V gene (reference sequence). V was trimmed by 5 bases and J by 2 bases, leaving 12 bases between them. The CDR3 spans 14 residues. The CDR3 nucleotides read TGTGCCAGCAGCGTCAGGGTAACGCAAGAGACCCAGTACTTC. Translation: CASSVRVTQETQYF.

V and J are TRBV14 and TRBJ2-1; D remains ambiguous. The CDR3 is 13 amino acids. Germline V gene lookup returns CDR1 SGHDN and CDR2 FVKESK. V shed 0 bases and J shed 9 bases, with 9 bases lying between them. For the CDR3, the DNA is TGTGCCAGCAGCCAAGATCGAGCTAGTGAGCAGTTCTTC. It is translated as CASSQDRASEQFF.

This chain connects TRBV11-2 to TRBJ2-2; 8 nucleotides align to TRBD2. J was trimmed by 5 bases and V by 1 base; bases with no gene match: 3. Germline CDR1 SGHAT, CDR2 FQNNGV. This CDR3 is built from 15 residues. CDR3 sequence: CASSLGVAGTGELFF. The CDR3 DNA is TGTGCCAGCAGCTTAGGGGTAGCGGGAACCGGGGAGCTGTTTTTT.

V is TRBV28 and J is TRBJ1-2; 10 nucleotides align to TRBD1. Germline V gene sequence: CDR1 MDHEN, CDR2 SYDVKM. The CDR3 has 16 amino acids. V dropped 7 bases and J dropped 6; count of bases not matched to a gene: 14. The DNA for the CDR3 is TGTGCCAGCACGTTTCCGGGACAGGGGAAAAAAAATGGCTACACCTTC. Its translation: CASTFPGQGKKNGYTF.